This T cell receptor (beta chain) was captured in a study of cytomegalovirus exposure and HLA in healthy donors. Primers: 60 Vbeta forward and 13 Jbeta reverse. Assay: immunoSEQ multiplex PCR; the TCRdb copy retains only in-frame clones and omits some. Of 200,000 to 300,000 clones in the sample, 81% were seen once. This clone was observed a handful of times. V was clipped by 4 bases and J by 6 bases; unmatched bases: 6. Looked up from germline, CDR1 is SGHRS and CDR2 is YFSETQ. The CDR3 runs to 15 residues. Sequencing used PBMCs. This TCR was recovered from a woman in her fifties or sixties in good health and CMV-seropositive. The V gene is TRBV5-1, the J gene TRBJ2-1; 11 nucleotides match TRBD2. The CDR3 here is CASSPTSGRGNEQFF. For the CDR3, the DNA is TGCGCCAGCAGCCCAACTAGCGGGAGAGGCAATGAGCAGTTCTTC.